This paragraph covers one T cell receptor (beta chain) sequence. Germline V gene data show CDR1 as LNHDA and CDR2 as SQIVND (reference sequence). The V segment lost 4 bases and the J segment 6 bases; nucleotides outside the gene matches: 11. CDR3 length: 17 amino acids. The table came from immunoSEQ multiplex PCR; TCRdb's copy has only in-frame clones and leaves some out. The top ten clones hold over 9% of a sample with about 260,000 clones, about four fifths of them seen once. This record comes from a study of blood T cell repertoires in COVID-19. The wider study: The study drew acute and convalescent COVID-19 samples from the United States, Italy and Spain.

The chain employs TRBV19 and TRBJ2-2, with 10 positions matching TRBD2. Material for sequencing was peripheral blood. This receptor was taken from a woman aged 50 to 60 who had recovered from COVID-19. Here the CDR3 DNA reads TGTGCCAGTAGTACTCAGCGGGGGGGCGGAGGTCCCGGGGAGCTGTTTTTT. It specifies CASSTQRGGGGPGELFF.